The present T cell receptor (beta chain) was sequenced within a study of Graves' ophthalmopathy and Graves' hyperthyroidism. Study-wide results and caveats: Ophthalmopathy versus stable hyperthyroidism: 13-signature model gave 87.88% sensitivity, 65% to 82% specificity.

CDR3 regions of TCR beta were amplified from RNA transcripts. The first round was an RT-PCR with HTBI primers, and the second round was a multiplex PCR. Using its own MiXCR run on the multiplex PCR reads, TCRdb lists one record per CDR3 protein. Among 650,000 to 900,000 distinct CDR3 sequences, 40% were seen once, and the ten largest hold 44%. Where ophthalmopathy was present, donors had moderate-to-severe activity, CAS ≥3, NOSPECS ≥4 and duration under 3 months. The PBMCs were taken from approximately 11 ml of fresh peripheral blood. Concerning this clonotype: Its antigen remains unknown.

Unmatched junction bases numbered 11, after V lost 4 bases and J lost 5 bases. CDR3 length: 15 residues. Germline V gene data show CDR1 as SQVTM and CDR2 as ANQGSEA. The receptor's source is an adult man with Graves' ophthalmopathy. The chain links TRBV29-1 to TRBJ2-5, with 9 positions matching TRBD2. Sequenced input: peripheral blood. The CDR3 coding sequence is TGCAGCGTTGTTCTAAAGGCGGGAGGGCCGGAGACCCAGTACTTC. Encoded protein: CSVVLKAGGPETQYF.